Listed below are T cell receptor beta chains from one sample, sequenced in a study of T cell changes during pregnancy in multiple sclerosis. Sequenced by immunoSEQ multiplex PCR; TCRdb stores in-frame clones only, minus some. This table holds around 70,000 clones, approximately 91% found once. Sample: CD4+ T cells from peripheral blood mononuclear cells, taken after pregnancy. These receptors were collected from a female donor with multiple sclerosis, enrolled in a pregnancy study. The CDR3 runs from the conserved cysteine through the conserved F or W. The D gene is left open where the match is weak. A clone size is listed for some rows: how often the clone was seen (once, few, many), or a class if it is expanded.

>15|TRBV9|NA|TRBJ1-1|NA
TGTGCCAGCAGCATTACGGGGGTCATGAACACTGAAGCTTTCTTT
CASSITGVMNTEAFF
>14|TRBV7-6|NA|TRBJ2-1|NA
TGTGCCAGCAGCTTAGGGAGGGTCTACAATGAGCAGTTCTTC
CASSLGRVYNEQFF
>16|TRBV7-3|NA|TRBJ1-3|NA
TGTGCCAGCAGCTTAACGTCGACAGCCTCTGGAAACACCATATATTTT
CASSLTSTASGNTIYF
>14|TRBV19|NA|TRBJ2-1|TRBD1
TGTGCCAGTAGGGGACAGGGGATCGTCAATGAGCAGTTCTTC
CASRGQGIVNEQFF
>14|TRBV28|NA|TRBJ1-2|NA
TGTGCCAGCGCGGGGACGGAGCCGAGCTATGGCTACACCTTC
CASAGTEPSYGYTF
>15|TRBV19|NA|TRBJ1-5|NA
TGTGCCAGTAGTATAGACACAGGCAGGAATCAGCCCCAGCATTTT
CASSIDTGRNQPQHF
>17|TRBV7-2|once|TRBJ1-3|NA
TGTGCCAGCAGCTTAGCCCGCCCCACAGACTCTGGAAACACCATATATTTT
CASSLARPTDSGNTIYF
>16|TRBV4-2|NA|TRBJ1-2|TRBD1
TGTGCCAGCAACCTCGGGACAGGAACCTCTAACTATGGCTACACCTTC
CASNLGTGTSNYGYTF
>17|TRBV7-2|NA|TRBJ2-7|TRBD2
TGTGCCAGCAGCTTAGTAGGTAGTAGCGGGACCGCGTACGAGCAGTACTTC
CASSLVGSSGTAYEQYF
>15|TRBV4-1|once|TRBJ2-7|NA
TGCGCCAGCAGCCAAGGTCATTCCAATTCCTACGAGCAGTACTTC
CASSQGHSNSYEQYF